What follows is one T cell receptor beta chain and its context. The antigen remains unidentified. This entry belongs to a study of T cell responses to AZD1222 COVID-19 vaccine. Regarding the study as a whole: Spike regions recognized by vaccine-associated CD4 TCRs spanned the protein, led by 160-218 and 743-854. Baseline antibody screening turned up just six seropositive AZD1222 recipients. Nearly half of the spike-specific TCRs reportedly recognize variant regions that carry no mutations. Donors were largely white British and mainly female; clonal diversity was possibly underestimated.

This table comes from immunoSEQ multiplex PCR, and its TCRdb copy is limited to in-frame clones, with some not included. The sample contains roughly 80,000 clones, 88% of which appear only once. CDR3 length: 13 amino acids. Looked up from germline, CDR1 is MGHDK and CDR2 is SYGVNS. Trimming shortened V by 3 bases and J by 0 bases, and 3 bases separated the two germline ends. The gene calls are TRBV25-1 and TRBJ1-5; D gene ambiguous. The input for sequencing was peripheral blood, taken on day 0 of MenACWY control vaccination. The receptor comes from an adult in good health. The CDR3 region is CASSDSSNQPQHF. The CDR3 DNA sequence: TGTGCCAGCAGTGATTCTAGCAATCAGCCCCAGCATTTT.